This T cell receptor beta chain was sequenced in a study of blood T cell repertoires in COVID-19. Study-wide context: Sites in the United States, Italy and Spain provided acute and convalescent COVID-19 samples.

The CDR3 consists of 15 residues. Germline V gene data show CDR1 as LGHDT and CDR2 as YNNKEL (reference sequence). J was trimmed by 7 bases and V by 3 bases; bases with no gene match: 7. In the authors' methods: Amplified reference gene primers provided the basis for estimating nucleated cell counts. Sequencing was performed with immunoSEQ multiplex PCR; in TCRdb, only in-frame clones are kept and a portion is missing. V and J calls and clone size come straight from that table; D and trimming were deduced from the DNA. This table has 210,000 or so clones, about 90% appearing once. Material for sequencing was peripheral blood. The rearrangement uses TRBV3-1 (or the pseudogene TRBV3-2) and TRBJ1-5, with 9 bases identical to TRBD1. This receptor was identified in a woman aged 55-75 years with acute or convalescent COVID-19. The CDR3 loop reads CASSQGTGGRQPQHF. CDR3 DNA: TGTGCCAGCAGCCAGGGTACAGGGGGCAGACAGCCCCAGCATTTT.